The 18 T cell receptor beta chains listed next were all sequenced from one sample in a study of metastatic and nonmetastatic thyroid tumors. Thyroid surgery was preceded by no treatment in any patient. TCRdb re-analyzed the PCR reads through MiXCR. Of about 5,800 clones listed, roughly 20% were seen once; the top ten hold roughly 6.2%. The sample comprised adjacent normal tissue. The origin of the receptors is a female donor with papillary thyroid cancer or a benign thyroid nodule (not recorded which). Some clones in this sample may be carry-over from other donors' samples.

V is TRBV20-1 and J is TRBJ2-7, with 8 bases aligning to TRBD1. Germline trimming cut 5 bases from V and 1 base from J; bases unmatched to any gene: 4. This CDR3 contains 13 residues. The germline V gene encodes CDR1 DFQATT and CDR2 SNEGSKA (reference sequence). DNA of the CDR3: TGCAGTGCTGTAGACAGGGGTTCCTACGAGCAGTACTTC. Translation gives CSAVDRGSYEQYF.

Turning to this clone: Its ends do not fully match the called genes, so a read error is possible. The CDR3 coding sequence is TGCAGTGCTAGTGCTGCCAGAAACTACGAGCAATACTTC. Amino acids: CSASAARNYEQYF. This chain links TRBV20-1 with TRBJ2-7, with D unresolved. This CDR3 has 13 residues. Germline CDR1 and CDR2: DFQATT and SNEGSKA (reference sequence).

In its sample, this clone is large. The rearrangement links TRBV27 to TRBJ1-3, with TRBD1 as a possible D gene (5 bases). This CDR3 region has 14 residues. Trimming pared 3 bases from V and 2 bases from J, leaving 8 bases between. Per the germline V gene, CDR1 is MNHEY and CDR2 is SMNVEV (reference sequence). The CDR3: CASSFRGTGNTIYF. The CDR3 DNA reads as TGTGCCAGCAGTTTTAGGGGAACTGGAAACACCATATATTTT.

This clone was seen a few times. The gene calls are TRBV27 and TRBJ2-6; D remains ambiguous. V lost 2 bases to trimming and J lost 0 bases, with 5 bases between them. This CDR3 region has 15 residues. Germline loops: CDR1 MNHEY, CDR2 SMNVEV (reference sequence). This chain's CDR3 is CASSLRSSGANVLTF. The CDR3 region has the DNA TGTGCCAGCAGTTTAAGGAGCTCTGGGGCCAACGTCCTGACTTTC.

By share, this clone counts as medium-sized (0.01 to 0.1%). The chain combines TRBV6-6 with TRBJ1-1; D uncertain. Between the trimmed V and J ends, which lost 0 bases and 10 bases, there was a span of 21 bases. There are 16 residues in the CDR3. The germline V gene has CDR1 MNHNY and CDR2 SVGAGI (reference sequence). This CDR3 is CASSYSKSGGGGRAFF. The CDR3 DNA sequence: TGTGCCAGCAGTTACTCGAAGTCCGGCGGAGGCGGCCGAGCTTTCTTT.

Judged by abundance, this clone is medium-sized. V gene TRBV5-1 combines with J gene TRBJ2-2; 10 positions match TRBD1. Germline-derived CDR1 and CDR2 are SGHRS and YFSETQ. V was clipped by 4 bases and J by 7 bases; unmatched bases: 13. The CDR3 spans 17 residues. Here the CDR3 reads CASSPLILTGGYGELFF. The CDR3, as DNA: TGCGCCAGCAGCCCGTTAATTTTGACAGGGGGCTACGGGGAGCTGTTTTTT.

About this clone: This sequence may be a read error, since a much larger clone differs from it by one base. This chain joins TRBV15 and TRBJ1-1, with D possibly matching TRBD1 (6 bases). V lost 4 bases and J 5 bases, leaving 11 bases between the germline ends. The CDR3 length is 13 residues. In germline, CDR1 is LNHNV, CDR2 YYDKDF (reference sequence). The CDR3 coding sequence is TGTGCCACCAGCATAGGGGGGCCGACTGAAGCTTTCTTT. Its translation is CATSIGGPTEAFF.

This clone is termed medium-sized (0.01 to 0.1%). The J gene is TRBJ2-1, the V gene TRBV7-3, with no clear D. This CDR3 spans 12 amino acids. Germline V CDR1 and CDR2: SGHTA, FQGTGA. V dropped 2 bases and J dropped 8 bases, with 7 bases sitting between them. The chain's CDR3 is CASSLSGDEQFF. The CDR3 DNA sequence: TGTGCCAGCAGCTTATCAGGCGATGAGCAGTTCTTC.

This clone is judged medium-sized (0.01 to 0.1%). The V call is TRBV28, the J call TRBJ1-5, with D possibly matching TRBD1 (6 bases). This CDR3 comprises 14 residues. The V gene's germline CDR1 is MDHEN and CDR2 SYDVKM. Trimming took 5 bases from V and 3 from J, leaving 11 bases between them. The CDR3 reads CASSEGDINQPQHF. As DNA, the CDR3 is TGTGCCAGCAGTGAGGGGGACATCAATCAGCCCCAGCATTTT. Complete variable domain (other parts from reference TRBV28 and TRBJ1-5): DVKVTQSSRYLVKRTGEKVFLECVQDMDHENMFWYRQDPGLGLRLIYFSYDVKMKEKGDIPEGYSVSREKKERFSLILESASTNQTSMYLCASSEGDINQPQHFGDGTRLSIL.

The J gene is TRBJ1-5, the V gene TRBV28; 10 nucleotides agree with TRBD1. V was clipped by 6 bases and J by 16 bases; unmatched bases: 18. The CDR3 covers 15 residues. Germline lookup yields CDR1 MDHEN and CDR2 SYDVKM. CDR3 protein: CASSLRQGARSAPHF. DNA for the CDR3: TGTGCCAGCAGCCTGCGACAGGGGGCAAGGTCAGCCCCCCATTTT.

V gene TRBV27 combines with J gene TRBJ1-2, with TRBD1 matching 7 bases. This CDR3 has 15 amino acids. Losses at the gene ends were 5 bases for V and 8 bases for J; bases not matched to a gene: 14. Germline V gene lookup returns CDR1 MNHEY and CDR2 SMNVEV (reference sequence). DNA of the CDR3: TGTGCCAGCAGTACCACCCCAGACAGGGTGGGAGGCTACACCTTC. It yields the protein CASSTTPDRVGGYTF.

This chain joins TRBV3-1 and TRBJ2-7; D is unclear. Germline assignment: CDR1 LGHDT and CDR2 YNNKEL (reference sequence). CDR3 size: 13 residues. Deletions cut 6 bases from V and 6 bases from J, with 15 bases between. The chain's CDR3 is CASSPSITSEQYF. The CDR3 DNA reads as TGTGCCAGCAGTCCTTCCATCACCTCCGAGCAGTACTTC.

This clone was seen only a few times. The germline gene is not matched at one end of the junction; a read error may be the cause. The same CDR3 can be traced to other DNA sequences in this sample. The gene calls are TRBV19 and TRBJ2-3, with D uncertain. Germline loops: CDR1 LNHDA, CDR2 SQIVND (reference sequence). There are 11 residues in the CDR3. CDR3 protein: CASRVGDTQYF. For the CDR3, the DNA is TGTGCCAGTAGGGTAGGTGATACACAGTATTTT.

The J gene is TRBJ2-2, the V gene TRBV5-1; D not resolved. This CDR3 has 14 residues. Germline values: CDR1 SGHRS, CDR2 YFSETQ. V lost 0 bases to trimming and J lost 4 bases, with 7 bases between them. The CDR3 sequence is CASSLVGITGELFF. In DNA form, the CDR3 reads TGCGCCAGCAGCTTGGTAGGGATCACCGGGGAGCTGTTTTTT.

This clone came up once. The chain uses TRBV4-1 and TRBJ2-2; D is uncertain. The germline V gene encodes CDR1 MGHRA and CDR2 YSYEKL. The CDR3 covers 16 residues. The V end was cut by 5 bases, the J end by 0 bases, with 13 bases between. CDR3: CASSTTTCANTGELFF. In nucleotides, the CDR3 is TGCGCCAGCAGCACAACGACATGTGCGAACACCGGGGAGCTGTTTTTT.

The table lists this clone with a few counts. The chain uses TRBV27 and TRBJ1-6; D is unclear. The V end lost 2 bases, the J end lost 8 bases, and 10 bases lay between the germline ends. From germline, CDR1 is MNHEY and CDR2 SMNVEV (reference sequence). This CDR3 is 14 amino acids long. The CDR3 DNA reads as TGTGCCAGCAGTTTACTGTACAGTGATTCACCCCTCCACTTT. It yields the protein CASSLLYSDSPLHF.

This clone was counted once. V usage is TRBV11-2 and J usage is TRBJ2-6; TRBD1 aligns across 7 bases. Trimming cost V 3 bases and J 8 bases; bases outside gene matches: 7. CDR3 length: 15 amino acids. Per germline, CDR1 SGHAT and CDR2 FQNNGV. CDR3 bases: TGTGCCAGCAGCTTGACAGGGTCTGTGTCCAACGTCCTGACTTTC. As protein: CASSLTGSVSNVLTF.

This clone was detected only a few times. The V gene is TRBV6-1, the J gene TRBJ2-2, with D possibly TRBD1 on 6 matching bases. Trimming cost V 8 bases and J 5 bases, with 18 bases left between them. This CDR3 is 15 amino acids long. Germline V gives CDR1 MNHNS, CDR2 SASEGT. The CDR3 DNA is TGTGCCAGCTTCCCTAACCCCAGGGGAACCGGGGAGCTGTTTTTT. It yields the protein CASFPNPRGTGELFF.